What follows are 8 T cell receptor beta chains derived from one specimen sequenced in a study of regulatory T cells in long-lasting Graves disease. Building the TCR beta libraries relied on iRepertoire HTBI primers, and CDR3 regions underwent Arm-PCR. TCRdb fed the multiplex PCR reads into MiXCR, producing one record per CDR3 protein. The sample holds roughly 420,000 distinct CDR3 sequences; around 15% are singletons and the top ten take about 25%. The time point here: newly diagnosed GD, antithyroid drugs for less than 3 months. From RNA extracted from PBMCs, the TCR library was made. The sample was also linked to a second study, of T cells in Graves' hyperthyroidism and ophthalmopathy.

The source was peripheral blood mononuclear cells (PBMCs), collected at new diagnosis, from a patient treated with antithyroid drugs. The source is a woman aged 18-29 years with Graves disease.

The chain uses TRBV11-3 and TRBJ2-5, with 9 nucleotides matching TRBD2. Germline V gene sequence: CDR1 SGHNT, CDR2 YENEEA. Trimming at V came to 4 bases and at J to 3 bases, leaving 3 bases not matched to a gene. The CDR3 length is 14 residues. The CDR3 nucleotides are TGTGCCAGCAGCTCTTCTAGCGGGGAAGAGACCCAGTACTTC. Encoded protein: CASSSSSGEETQYF.

The table lists this clonotype with many counts. V and J are TRBV20-1 and TRBJ2-2, with TRBD2 identical over 11 bases. V was pared by 0 bases and J by 3 bases, with 3 bases of the junction left unmatched. Germline V CDR1 and CDR2: DFQATT, SNEGSKA (reference sequence). This CDR3 spans 16 amino acids. CDR3 region: CSAREGLAGDTGELFF. The CDR3 DNA reads TGCAGTGCTAGAGAAGGACTAGCGGGCGACACCGGGGAGCTGTTTTTT.

This clonotype was recorded many times. The CDR3 DNA follows: TGTGCCAGCAGTCCGTCCCCCGGGACAGGGCACTACAATGAGCAGTTCTTC. Its protein product is CASSPSPGTGHYNEQFF. The chain couples TRBV12-3 or TRBV12-4 to TRBJ2-1; 9 nucleotides align to TRBD1. Trimming cost V 5 bases and J 3 bases; bases outside gene matches: 11. The CDR3 runs 17 residues.

This clonotype came up a few times. V and J are TRBV7-9 and TRBJ2-3; no clear D. Between the trimmed V and J ends, which lost 4 bases and 3 bases, there was a span of 8 bases. The germline V gene encodes CDR1 SEHNR and CDR2 FQNEAQ (reference sequence). The CDR3 is 13 residues long. This CDR3 reads CASSYPSTDTQYF. CDR3 bases: TGTGCCAGCAGCTATCCAAGTACAGATACGCAGTATTTT.

The count of this clonotype is one. V gene TRBV19 combines with J gene TRBJ2-4, with D hard to call. With 5 bases removed from V and 9 bases from J, the gap between germline ends came to 14 bases. CDR1 LNHDA and CDR2 SQIVND come from the germline V gene (reference sequence). The CDR3 sequence is 13 residues long. In nucleotides, the CDR3 is TGTGCCAGTAGTCTCAGGACGTTGGGCATTCAGTACTTC. Its protein product is CASSLRTLGIQYF.

Many counts were recorded for this clonotype. The rearrangement joins TRBV28 to TRBJ1-6; D is possibly TRBD1 (5 bases). Germline CDR1 MDHEN, CDR2 SYDVKM. V was shortened by 4 bases and J by 8 bases, with 15 bases between the two germline ends. The CDR3 runs to 15 residues. DNA for the CDR3: TGTGCCAGCAGTTACAGGATTACGGCGGATTCACCCCTCCACTTT. It encodes CASSYRITADSPLHF.

This clonotype was counted many times. The CDR3 nucleotides read TGTGCCAGCAGTGAATTCTTACAGGGCAATCAGCCCCAGCATTTT. It translates to CASSEFLQGNQPQHF. The chain combines TRBV2 with TRBJ1-5; tentatively, D is TRBD1 (5 bases). Trimming removed 2 bases at V and 2 bases at J, with 10 bases between. Germline V gives CDR1 SNHLY, CDR2 FYNNEI. This CDR3 contains 15 residues.

This clonotype was found many times. The chain has TRBV20-1 and TRBJ2-1; D not resolved. CDR1 is DFQATT, CDR2 SNEGSKA, per germline (reference sequence). This CDR3 comprises 16 residues. V was trimmed by 3 bases and J by 0 bases, leaving 15 bases between them. The CDR3 coding sequence is TGCAGTGCTAGGATTTCGAGCTATAACTCCTACAATGAGCAGTTCTTC. It encodes CSARISSYNSYNEQFF.